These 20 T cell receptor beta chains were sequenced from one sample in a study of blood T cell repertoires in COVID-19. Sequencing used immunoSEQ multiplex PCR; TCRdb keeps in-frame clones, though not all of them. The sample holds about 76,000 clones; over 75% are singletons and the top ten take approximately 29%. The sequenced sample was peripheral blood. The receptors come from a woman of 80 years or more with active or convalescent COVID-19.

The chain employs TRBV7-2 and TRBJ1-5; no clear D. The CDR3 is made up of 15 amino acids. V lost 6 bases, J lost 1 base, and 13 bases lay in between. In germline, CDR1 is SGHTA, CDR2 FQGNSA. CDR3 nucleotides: TGTGCCAGCAGTCAACTTGCCGGGAGCAATCAGCCCCAGCATTTT. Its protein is CASSQLAGSNQPQHF.

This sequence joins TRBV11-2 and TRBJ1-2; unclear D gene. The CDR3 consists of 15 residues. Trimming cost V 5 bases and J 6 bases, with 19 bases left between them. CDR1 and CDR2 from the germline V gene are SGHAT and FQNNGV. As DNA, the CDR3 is TGTGCCAGCAGCACTAGGACGGATCCACTTAATGGCTACACCTTC. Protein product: CASSTRTDPLNGYTF.

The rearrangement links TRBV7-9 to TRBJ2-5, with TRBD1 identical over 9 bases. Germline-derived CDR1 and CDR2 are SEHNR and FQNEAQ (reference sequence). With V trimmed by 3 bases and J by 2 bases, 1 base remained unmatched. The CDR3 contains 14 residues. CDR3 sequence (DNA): TGTGCCAGCAGCTTCGGACAGGGGCAAGAGACCCAGTACTTC. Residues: CASSFGQGQETQYF. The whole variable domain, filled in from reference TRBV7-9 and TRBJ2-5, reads DTGVSQNPRHKITKRGQNVTFRCDPISEHNRLYWYRQTLGQGPEFLTYFQNEAQLEKSRLLSDRFSAERPKGSFSTLEIQRTEQGDSAMYLCASSFGQGQETQYFGPGTRLLVL.

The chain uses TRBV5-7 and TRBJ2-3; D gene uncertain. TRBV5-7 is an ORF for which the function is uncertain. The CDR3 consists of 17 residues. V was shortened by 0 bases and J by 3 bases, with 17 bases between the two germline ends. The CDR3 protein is CASSLELKSLETDTQYF. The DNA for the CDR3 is TGTGCCAGCAGCTTGGAGTTAAAGAGTCTGGAGACAGATACGCAGTATTTT.

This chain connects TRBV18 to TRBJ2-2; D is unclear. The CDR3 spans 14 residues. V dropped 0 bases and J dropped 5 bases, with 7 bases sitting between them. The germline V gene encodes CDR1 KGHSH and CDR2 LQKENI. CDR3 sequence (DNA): TGTGCCAGCTCACCACCCGAAACAACCGGGGAGCTGTTTTTT. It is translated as CASSPPETTGELFF. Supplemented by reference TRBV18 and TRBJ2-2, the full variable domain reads NAGVMQNPRHLVRRRGQEARLRCSPMKGHSHVYWYRQLPEEGLKFMVYLQKENIIDESGMPKERFSAEFPKEGPSILRIQQVVRGDSAAYFCASSPPETTGELFFGEGSRLTVL.

The CDR3 nucleotides are TGTGCCAGCAGTTACGGAGGGTTCGTTCGACGTGGAGCTTTCTTT. Protein product: CASSYGGFVRRGAFF. The rearrangement links TRBV6-2 or TRBV6-3 to TRBJ1-1; D gene uncertain. Germline CDR1 and CDR2: MNHEY and SVGEGT. Trimming shortened V by 2 bases and J by 10 bases, and 20 bases separated the two germline ends. The CDR3 is made up of 15 amino acids.

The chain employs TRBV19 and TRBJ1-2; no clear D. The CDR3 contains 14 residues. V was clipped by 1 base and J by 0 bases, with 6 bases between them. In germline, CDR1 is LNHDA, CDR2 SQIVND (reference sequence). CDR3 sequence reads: CASSIGSTNYGYTF. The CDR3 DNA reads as TGTGCCAGTAGTATAGGAAGCACTAACTATGGCTACACCTTC.

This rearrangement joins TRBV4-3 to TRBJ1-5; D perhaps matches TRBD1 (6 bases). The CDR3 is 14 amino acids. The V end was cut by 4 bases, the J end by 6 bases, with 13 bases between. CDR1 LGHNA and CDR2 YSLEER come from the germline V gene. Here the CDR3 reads CASSPDRSGQPQHF. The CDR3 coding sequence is TGCGCCAGCAGCCCTGACAGGTCAGGTCAGCCCCAGCATTTT.

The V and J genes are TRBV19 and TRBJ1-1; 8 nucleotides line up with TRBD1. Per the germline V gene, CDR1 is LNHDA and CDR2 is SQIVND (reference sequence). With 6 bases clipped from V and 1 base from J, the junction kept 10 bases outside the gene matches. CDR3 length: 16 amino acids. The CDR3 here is CASSTGGRASNTEAFF. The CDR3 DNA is TGTGCCAGTAGCACAGGGGGTCGAGCGTCGAACACTGAAGCTTTCTTT.

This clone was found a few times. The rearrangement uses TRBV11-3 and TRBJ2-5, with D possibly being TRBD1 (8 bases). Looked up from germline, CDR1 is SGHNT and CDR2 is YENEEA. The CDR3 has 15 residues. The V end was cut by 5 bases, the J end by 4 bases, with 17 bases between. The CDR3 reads CASSARQGRGETQYF. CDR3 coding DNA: TGTGCCAGCAGCGCGAGACAGGGGAGGGGAGAGACCCAGTACTTC.

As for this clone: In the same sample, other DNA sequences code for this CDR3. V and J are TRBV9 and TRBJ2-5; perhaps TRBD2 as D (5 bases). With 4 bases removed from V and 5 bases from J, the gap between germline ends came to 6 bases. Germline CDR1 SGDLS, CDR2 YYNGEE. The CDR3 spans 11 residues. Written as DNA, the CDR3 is TGTGCCAGCAGCCGCGGGGAGACCCAGTACTTC. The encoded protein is CASSRGETQYF.

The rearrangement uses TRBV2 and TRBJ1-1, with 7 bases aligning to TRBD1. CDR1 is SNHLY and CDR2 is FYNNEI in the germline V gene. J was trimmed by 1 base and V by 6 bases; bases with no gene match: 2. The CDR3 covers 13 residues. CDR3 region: CASRGTENTEAFF. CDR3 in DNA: TGTGCCAGCAGAGGGACAGAGAACACTGAAGCTTTCTTT. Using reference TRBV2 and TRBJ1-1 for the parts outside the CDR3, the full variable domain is EPEVTQTPSHQVTQMGQEVILRCVPISNHLYFYWYRQILGQKVEFLVSFYNNEISEKSEIFDDQFSVERPDGSNFTLKIRSTKLEDSAMYFCASRGTENTEAFFGQGTRLTVV.

The CDR3 loop reads CASSLGTSGGGSTDTQYF. The CDR3, as DNA: TGTGCCAGCAGCTTAGGGACTAGCGGGGGGGGAAGCACAGATACGCAGTATTTT. The V gene is TRBV7-2, the J gene TRBJ2-3; 15 nucleotides match TRBD2. The V gene end was trimmed by 1 base and the J gene end by 0 bases; junction bases not matched to a gene: 2. The CDR3 is 18 residues long. Germline-derived CDR1 and CDR2 are SGHTA and FQGNSA.

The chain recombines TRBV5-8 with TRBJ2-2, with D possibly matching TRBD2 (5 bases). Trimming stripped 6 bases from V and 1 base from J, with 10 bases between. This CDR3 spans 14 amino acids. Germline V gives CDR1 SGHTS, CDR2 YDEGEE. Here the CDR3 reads CASMRTRNTGELFF. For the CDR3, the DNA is TGTGCCAGCATGCGGACTCGGAACACCGGGGAGCTGTTTTTT.

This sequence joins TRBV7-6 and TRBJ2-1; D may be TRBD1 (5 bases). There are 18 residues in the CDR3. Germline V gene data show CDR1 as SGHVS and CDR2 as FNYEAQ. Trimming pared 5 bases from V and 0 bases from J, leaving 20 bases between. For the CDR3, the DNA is TGTGCCAGCAGCCCCATTACCCCCTTCCAGGGCTCCTACAATGAGCAGTTCTTC. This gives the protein CASSPITPFQGSYNEQFF.

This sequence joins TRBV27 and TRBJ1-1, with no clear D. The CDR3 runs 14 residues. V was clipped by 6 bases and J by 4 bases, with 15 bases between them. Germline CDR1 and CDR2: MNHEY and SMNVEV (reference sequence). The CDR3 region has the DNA TGTGCCAGCAGCCCTTCGGGATTAGGCACTGAAGCTTTCTTT. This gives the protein CASSPSGLGTEAFF.

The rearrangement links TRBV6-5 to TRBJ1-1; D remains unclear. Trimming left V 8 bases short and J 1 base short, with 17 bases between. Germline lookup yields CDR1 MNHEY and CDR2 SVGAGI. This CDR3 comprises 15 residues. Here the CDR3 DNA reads TGTGCCAGCCTCCCGCCGGGTGTCAAGAACACTGAAGCTTTCTTT. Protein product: CASLPPGVKNTEAFF.

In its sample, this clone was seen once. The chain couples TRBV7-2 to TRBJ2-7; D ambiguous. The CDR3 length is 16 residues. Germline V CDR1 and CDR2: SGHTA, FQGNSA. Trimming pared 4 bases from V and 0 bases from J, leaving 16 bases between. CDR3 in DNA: TGTGCCAGCAGCTCCAGAAGTGGAGCCTCCTCCTACGAGCAGTACTTC. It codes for CASSSRSGASSYEQYF.

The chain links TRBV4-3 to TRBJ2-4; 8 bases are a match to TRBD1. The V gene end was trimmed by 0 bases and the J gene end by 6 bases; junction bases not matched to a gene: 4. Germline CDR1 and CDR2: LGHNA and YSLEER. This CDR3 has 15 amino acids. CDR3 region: CASSQELQGGNIQYF. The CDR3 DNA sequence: TGCGCCAGCAGCCAAGAGCTACAGGGGGGAAACATTCAGTACTTC.

CDR3 protein: CASSEYLTSGGRTDTQYF. CDR3 in DNA: TGCGCCAGCAGTGAGTATTTGACTAGCGGGGGTCGCACAGATACGCAGTATTTT. This rearrangement joins TRBV10-2 to TRBJ2-3, with 12 positions matching TRBD2. The germline V gene has CDR1 WSHSY and CDR2 SAAADI. The CDR3 has 18 amino acids. J gave up 1 base and V 1 base, and 6 bases lay outside the gene matches.